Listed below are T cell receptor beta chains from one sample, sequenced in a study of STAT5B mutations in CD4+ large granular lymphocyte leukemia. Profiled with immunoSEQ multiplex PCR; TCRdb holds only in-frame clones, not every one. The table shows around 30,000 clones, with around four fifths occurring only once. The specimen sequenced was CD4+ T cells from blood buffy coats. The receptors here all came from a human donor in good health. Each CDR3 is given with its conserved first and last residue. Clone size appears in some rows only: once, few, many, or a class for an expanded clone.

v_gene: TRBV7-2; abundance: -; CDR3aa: CASSFTGSGSYEQYF
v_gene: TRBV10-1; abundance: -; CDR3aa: CASSAGGRVQETQYF
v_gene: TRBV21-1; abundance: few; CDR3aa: CASSPLGQNYGYTF
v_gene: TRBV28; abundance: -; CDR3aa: CASSFSTPGYEQYF
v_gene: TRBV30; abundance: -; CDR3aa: CAWSNGEHGYTF
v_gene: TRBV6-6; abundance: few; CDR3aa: CASSYSGDKPSYEQYF
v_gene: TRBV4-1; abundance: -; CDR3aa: CASSQDTDPRGNEQFF
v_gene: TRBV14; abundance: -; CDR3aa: CASSRSYNEQFF
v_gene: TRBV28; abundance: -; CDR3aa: CASSPPGGGSTDTQYF
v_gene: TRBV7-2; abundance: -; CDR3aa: CASRQFPGGVGNTIYF
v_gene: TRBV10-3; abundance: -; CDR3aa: CAISPGAASYEQYF
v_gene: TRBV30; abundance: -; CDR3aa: CAWSRWGADEQFF
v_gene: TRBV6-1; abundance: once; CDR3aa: CASSVGLVNTGELFF
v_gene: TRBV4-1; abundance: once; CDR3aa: CASSQLILGTGRPEQYF
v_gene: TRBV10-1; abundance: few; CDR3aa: CASSPNLAGAGRGEQFF
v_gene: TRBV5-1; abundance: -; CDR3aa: CASSLERLSYNEQFF
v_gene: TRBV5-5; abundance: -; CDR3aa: CASCWGRAGMGETQYF
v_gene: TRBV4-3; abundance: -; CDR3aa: CASSQDRPPRAYEQYF
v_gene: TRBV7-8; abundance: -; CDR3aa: CASSLASQGVGGANVLTF
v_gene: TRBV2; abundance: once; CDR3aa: CATKGQGQETQYF
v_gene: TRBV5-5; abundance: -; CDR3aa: CASSSLGNRSYEQYF
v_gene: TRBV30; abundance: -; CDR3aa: CAWTQWDEQYF
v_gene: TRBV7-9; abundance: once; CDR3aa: CASSPTGVTEAFF
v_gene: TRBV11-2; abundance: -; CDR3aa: CASSPRSDTQYF
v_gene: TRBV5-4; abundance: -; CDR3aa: CASSMETGNTIYF
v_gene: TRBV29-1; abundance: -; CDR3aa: CSVDGNEDTQYF
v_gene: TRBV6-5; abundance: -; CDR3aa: CASSYGGTGLTYEQYF
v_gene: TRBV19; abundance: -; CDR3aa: CASSSRDEQFF
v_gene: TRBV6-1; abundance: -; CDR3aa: CASSGGQGPSVYGYTF
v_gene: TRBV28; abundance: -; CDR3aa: CASSSTGRGETQYF
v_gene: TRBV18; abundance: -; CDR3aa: CASSPSGGGNEQFF
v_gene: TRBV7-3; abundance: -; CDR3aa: CASSLTLSSGSRGYEQYF
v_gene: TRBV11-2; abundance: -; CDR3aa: CASSSPRRVEKLFF
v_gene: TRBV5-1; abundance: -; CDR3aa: CASSPGQVGPNEQFF
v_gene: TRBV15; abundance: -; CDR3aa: CATSEGLAGVNEQFF
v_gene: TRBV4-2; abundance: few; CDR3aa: CASSQGPSLSGQPYGYTF
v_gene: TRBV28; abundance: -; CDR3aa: CASRGGWSEQYF
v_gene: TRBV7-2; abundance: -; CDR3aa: CASSLGYPYEQYF
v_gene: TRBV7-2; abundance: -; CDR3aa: CASSSQVDQPQHF
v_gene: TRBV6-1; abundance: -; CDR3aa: CASSGGQRSEAFF
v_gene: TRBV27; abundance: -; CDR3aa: CASRRPSATDTQYF
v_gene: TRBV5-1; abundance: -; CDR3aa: CASSLYSAYNEQFF
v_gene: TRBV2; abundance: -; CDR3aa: CASNPGTRSYEQYF
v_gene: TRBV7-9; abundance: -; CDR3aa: CASSPPQGRETQYF
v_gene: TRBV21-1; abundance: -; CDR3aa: CASPPLAKNIQYF
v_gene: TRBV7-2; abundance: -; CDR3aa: CASGVTGGTGELFF
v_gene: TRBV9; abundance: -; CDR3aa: CASSLTTGLAVYEQYF
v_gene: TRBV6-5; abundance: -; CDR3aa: CASSKRQGGQPQHF
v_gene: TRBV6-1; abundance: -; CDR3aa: CASSEAVWGSETQYF
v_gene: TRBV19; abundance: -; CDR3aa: CASSLLQGRNTEAFF
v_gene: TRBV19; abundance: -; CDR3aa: CASSIGNSNYNEQFF
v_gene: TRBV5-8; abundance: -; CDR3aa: CASSPYNTEAFF
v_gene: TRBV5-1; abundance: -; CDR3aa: CASRVPGTRYNEQFF
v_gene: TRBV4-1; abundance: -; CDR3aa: CASSPFPILSYNSPLHF
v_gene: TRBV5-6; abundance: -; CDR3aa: CASSLPSGRPETQYF
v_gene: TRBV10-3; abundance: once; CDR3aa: CATKGGINQPQHF
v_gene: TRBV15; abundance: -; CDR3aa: CATSSYQGSGNTIYF
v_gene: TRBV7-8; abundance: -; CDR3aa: CASSLGTTGQGARNEQYF
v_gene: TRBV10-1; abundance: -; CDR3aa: CASSAAGPEQPQHF